This T cell receptor (beta chain) was identified in a study of cytomegalovirus exposure and HLA in healthy donors. Study outcomes and limitations: Subsequent analysis of the approximately 110 validation repertoires found a tendency for first-cohort TCR clusters to co-occur. Confirmation in vitro established that a few CMV-associated chains were specific for CMV antigens. The study recorded 164 TCR beta chains that were cytomegalovirus-associated.

The donors were in the roughly 110-subject validation cohort, distinct from the approximately 670-subject first cohort. This CDR3 is 14 amino acids long. The germline V and J ends were trimmed by 7 bases and 3 bases, with 15 bases remaining between them. CDR1 is MDHEN and CDR2 is SYDVKM in the germline V gene. To note about this clone: Antigen: not known.

TCRdb's copy holds only in-frame clones and misses some; the assay was immunoSEQ multiplex PCR. The data hold about 360,000 clones, with 75% to 90% observed a single time. The sequenced sample consisted of PBMCs. The V gene is TRBV28, the J gene TRBJ2-5; D is possibly TRBD1 (6 bases). This sequence originates from a woman in her late teens or twenties in good health and CMV-seronegative. The CDR3 coding sequence is TGTGCCAGCACCCTGGGGACACTAAAAGAGACCCAGTACTTC. Translated: CASTLGTLKETQYF.